Listed below are T cell receptor beta chains from one sample, sequenced in a study of OX40 agonist ivuxolimab in advanced cancers. The data were produced by immunoSEQ multiplex PCR, yet TCRdb's version contains in-frame clones alone and is incomplete. The repertoire consists of 65,000 to 85,000 clones, with 80% to 95% occurring once and the leading ten covering 0.55% to 0.75%. The sequencing used CD4+ or CD8+ T cells sorted from blood, collected in a trial of the OX40 agonist ivuxolimab. Receptors originate from an adult with an advanced solid tumor such as melanoma, head and neck, liver or kidney cancer. The CDR3 runs from the conserved cysteine through the conserved F or W. D genes are given only for firm matches. Some rows have no size entry. The others give once, few or many, or a class for an expanded clone.

v_call	j_call	d_call	clone_size	cdr3_nt	cdr3_aa
TRBV30	TRBJ2-5	NA	few	TGTGCCTGTATCTCCAACCTCCCGGGACGCTACAGGGAGACCCAGTACTTC	CACISNLPGRYRETQYF
TRBV18	TRBJ1-1	TRBD1	NA	TGTGCCAGCTCTTACAGACAGGGTGAAAACACTGAAGCTTTCTTT	CASSYRQGENTEAFF
TRBV19	TRBJ1-6	NA	once	TGTGCCAGTACCCCGGACACTTTACCCCGAAATTCACCCCTCCACTTT	CASTPDTLPRNSPLHF
TRBV7-8	TRBJ2-5	NA	NA	TGTGCCAGCAATCTCCGGCGGGGCCAGAAGATTGAGACCCAGTACTTC	CASNLRRGQKIETQYF
TRBV12-5	TRBJ1-5	NA	NA	TGTGCTAGTGGTTTTAGCCGCAAGTCTAGGGGTAATCAGCCCCAGCATTTT	CASGFSRKSRGNQPQHF
TRBV21-1	TRBJ2-7	NA	NA	TGTGCCAGCAGCAGTCGGGACTTCGAGCAGTACTTC	CASSSRDFEQYF
TRBV30	TRBJ1-2	NA	NA	TGTGCCTGGTCGTGGTACAGAAACTATGGCTACACCTTC	CAWSWYRNYGYTF
TRBV5-1	TRBJ2-6	NA	NA	TGCGCCAGCAGCTCCAATACTGGGGCCAACGTCCTGACTTTC	CASSSNTGANVLTF
TRBV11-2	TRBJ1-1	NA	NA	TGTGCCAGCAGCTTAGGGACGGGGCCACGGAACACTGAAGCTTTCTTT	CASSLGTGPRNTEAFF
TRBV7-2	TRBJ2-1	NA	NA	TGTGCCAGCAGCCCCCGGACTAGGGGGGCATACAATGAGCAGTTCTTC	CASSPRTRGAYNEQFF
TRBV11-2	TRBJ1-5	NA	NA	TGTGCCAGCAGCTTATTAGGGAGAAATCAGCCCCAGCATTTT	CASSLLGRNQPQHF
TRBV5-1	TRBJ1-4	NA	NA	TGCGCCAGCAGCTTAGCCCCAGGCCTTAATGAAAAACTGTTTTTT	CASSLAPGLNEKLFF
TRBV2	TRBJ1-3	NA	NA	TGTGCCAGCAGTTTAACAGCCGCCTCTGGAAACACCATATATTTT	CASSLTAASGNTIYF
TRBV7-3	TRBJ2-3	NA	NA	TGTGCCAGCAGCCAATACACAGATACGCAGTATTTT	CASSQYTDTQYF
TRBV7-3	TRBJ1-3	NA	NA	TGTGCCAGCAGCGTACAGAGCTCTGGAAACACCATATATTTT	CASSVQSSGNTIYF
TRBV2	TRBJ2-7	TRBD2	NA	TGTGCCAGCAGGTTAGCGGGATCCTACGAGCAGTACTTC	CASRLAGSYEQYF
TRBV7-6	TRBJ2-1	TRBD2	NA	TGTGCCAGCAGCTTATCCCCGGGAGGGTCTGAGCAGTTCTTC	CASSLSPGGSEQFF
TRBV6-1	TRBJ1-3	NA	once	TGTGCCAGCGACTCTGGAAACACCATATATTTT	CASDSGNTIYF
TRBV7-9	TRBJ1-1	NA	few	TGTGCCAGCAGCTTAGTGGACACTGAAGCTTTCTTT	CASSLVDTEAFF
TRBV6-1	TRBJ2-5	NA	NA	TGTGCCAGCCGGACGGTACAAGAGACCCAGTACTTC	CASRTVQETQYF
TRBV7-9	TRBJ2-1	TRBD1	NA	TGTGCCAGCAGCTCCCACACGGGACAGGGGGCGAATGAGCAGTTCTTC	CASSSHTGQGANEQFF
TRBV5-1	TRBJ2-2	NA	few	TGCGCCAGCAGCTTGGCAGGGTACACCGGGGAGCTGTTTTTT	CASSLAGYTGELFF
TRBV6-1	TRBJ2-7	NA	NA	TGTGCCAGCAGTGAAGAGCTTCAGGACCGTCAGTACTTC	CASSEELQDRQYF
TRBV11-2	TRBJ2-7	TRBD1	NA	TGTGCCAGCAGCTTCCGACGAACGGGACAGGGGACTTACGAGCAGTACTTC	CASSFRRTGQGTYEQYF
TRBV27	TRBJ2-7	NA	once	TGTGCCAGCAGCGCGGGACACCGCTACGAGCAGTACTTC	CASSAGHRYEQYF
TRBV7-8	TRBJ1-1	TRBD1	few	TGTGCCAGCAGCTTAGTGGCCCCTAACACAGGGGCGGGCACTGAAGCTTTCTTT	CASSLVAPNTGAGTEAFF
TRBV19	TRBJ2-5	TRBD2	NA	TGTGCCAGTAGTACTAGCGGGGTGGGCCAAGAGACCCAGTACTTC	CASSTSGVGQETQYF
TRBV2	TRBJ2-3	TRBD1	NA	TGTGCCAGCACCAGACAGGGGAGAACGGATTCAGATACGCAGTATTTT	CASTRQGRTDSDTQYF
TRBV5-1	TRBJ2-1	TRBD1	NA	TGCGCCAGCAGCTCAGGGACAGGGGGCAAGCATGAGCAGTTCTTC	CASSSGTGGKHEQFF
TRBV2	TRBJ2-4	TRBD1	NA	TGTGCCAGCAGAGGACAGGGGCTAGCCAAAAACATTCAGTACTTC	CASRGQGLAKNIQYF
TRBV2	TRBJ1-1	NA	NA	TGTGCCAGCAGTGAAGTGCAGGGGCCTACGAACACTGAAGCTTTCTTT	CASSEVQGPTNTEAFF
TRBV19	TRBJ2-7	TRBD1	NA	TGTGCCACTCGGACAGGGAGCTCCTACGAGCAGTACTTC	CATRTGSSYEQYF
TRBV27	TRBJ1-5	TRBD1	NA	TGTGCCAGCAGTTTACTTGGGACAGGCCCCGATAGCAATCAGCCCCAGCATTTT	CASSLLGTGPDSNQPQHF
TRBV6-1	TRBJ1-3	NA	NA	TGTGCCAGCAGTGAAGCCGGGGGCTCTGGAAACACCATATATTTT	CASSEAGGSGNTIYF
TRBV5-1	TRBJ2-5	NA	NA	TGCGCCAGCAGCCCCAGAGGGGGGGGTGGAGAGACCCAGTACTTC	CASSPRGGGGETQYF
TRBV2	TRBJ2-7	TRBD1	once	TGTGCCAGCAGTGAAATCGGGACAGGGGGTTACGAGCAGTACTTC	CASSEIGTGGYEQYF
TRBV18	TRBJ1-5	NA	once	TGTGCCAGCACAAAAGAACAGGGTCGAAATCAGCCCCAGCATTTT	CASTKEQGRNQPQHF
TRBV6-5	TRBJ1-4	TRBD1	NA	TGTGCCAGCAGTTACCCCATAAGACAGGGAAAACTGTTTTTT	CASSYPIRQGKLFF
TRBV29-1	TRBJ1-5	NA	NA	TGCAGCGTGAGCGGGGGGCAGGGGAATCAGCCCCAGCATTTT	CSVSGGQGNQPQHF
TRBV28	TRBJ2-1	TRBD2	NA	TGTGCCAGCAGTTTTGCGGGCGGGAGACCTTACAATGAGCAGTTCTTC	CASSFAGGRPYNEQFF
TRBV19	TRBJ1-5	TRBD1	NA	TGTGCCAGTAGTATAGTAGAGGGGGCGGCCTTTCGCAATCAGCCCCAGCATTTT	CASSIVEGAAFRNQPQHF
TRBV11-1	TRBJ1-2	TRBD1	NA	TGTGCCAGCAGCTCTGGTGTGGGACAGGGGTATGGCTACACCTTC	CASSSGVGQGYGYTF
TRBV6-1	TRBJ1-3	NA	NA	TGTGCCAGCAGTGAGCACAGCCCGAGCTCTGGAAACACCATATATTTT	CASSEHSPSSGNTIYF
TRBV30	TRBJ2-2	NA	NA	TGTGCCTGGAGTAGCGATCAGACGACAGAGCTGTTTTTT	CAWSSDQTTELFF
TRBV30	TRBJ2-7	NA	NA	TGTGCCTGGAGTGTATCTAGCCTTTTCTACGAGCAGTACTTC	CAWSVSSLFYEQYF
TRBV27	TRBJ1-4	NA	NA	TGTGCCAGCAAGGGCAGCTTACATCCTAATGAAAAACTGTTTTTT	CASKGSLHPNEKLFF
TRBV27	TRBJ1-6	TRBD1	NA	TGTGCCAGCAGTTTATTCGGGACAGGGGGTTCACCCCTCCACTTT	CASSLFGTGGSPLHF